These T cell receptor beta chains were read from a single sample in a study of radiotherapy plus CTLA-4 blockade in lung cancer. Only in-frame clones appear in the TCRdb table, and some are missing; sequencing was by immunoSEQ multiplex PCR. The table includes about 87,000 clones, more than 85% detected once. Sequenced material: peripheral blood, taken from a patient treated with radiotherapy plus ipilimumab. These receptors all come from a human donor with non-small cell lung cancer that progressed on radiotherapy plus ipilimumab. Both conserved end residues are part of each CDR3. D genes are given only for firm matches. Size is omitted from some rows. Given values are once, few, many or a class for expanded clones.

CDR3nt | CDR3aa | v_gene | d_gene | j_gene | abundance | len
TGTGCCAGCAGCTACAGGAAATATCGAACCGATAATTCACCCCTCCACTTT | CASSYRKYRTDNSPLHF | TRBV6-9 | NA | TRBJ1-6 | NA | 17
TGTGCCAGTAGTATAACGGTCAGGGGAGACAATGAGCAGTTCTTC | CASSITVRGDNEQFF | TRBV19 | NA | TRBJ2-1 | NA | 15
TGTGCCAGCAGTTCTACTCGGAAAGAGACCCAGTACTTC | CASSSTRKETQYF | TRBV28 | NA | TRBJ2-5 | NA | 13
TGTGCCAGCAGCTTGGACAGGGAAAGCTATGGCTACACCTTC | CASSLDRESYGYTF | TRBV5-4 | NA | TRBJ1-2 | NA | 14
TGTGCCAGCAGTGCGCGGGTTGGCTACACCTTC | CASSARVGYTF | TRBV28 | NA | TRBJ1-2 | NA | 11
TGCGCCAGCATCTTGGTAGGCAGTTTGTCGCAGTATTTT | CASILVGSLSQYF | TRBV5-1 | NA | TRBJ2-3 | few | 13
TGTGCCAGTAGTATAGTTCACAGGCTAATTTACAATGAGCAGTTCTTC | CASSIVHRLIYNEQFF | TRBV19 | NA | TRBJ2-1 | NA | 16
TGCAGCGTTGGCTCCGGGGCCCACACTGAAGCTTTCTTT | CSVGSGAHTEAFF | TRBV29-1 | NA | TRBJ1-1 | NA | 13
TGTGCCAGCAGCGAAAAGATCGGGACGGACATCGAGCAGTACTTC | CASSEKIGTDIEQYF | TRBV7-9 | NA | TRBJ2-7 | few | 15
TGTGCCAGCAGAGACCTCGGACCAAAGATCTACGAGCAGTACTTC | CASRDLGPKIYEQYF | TRBV6-1 | NA | TRBJ2-7 | NA | 15
TGCGCCAGCAGCTTCCCCGGGAGGGACAATGAGCAGTTCTTC | CASSFPGRDNEQFF | TRBV5-1 | TRBD2 | TRBJ2-1 | once | 14
TGCGCCAGCAGCTTGGAGCCCAGGGTCAGCAATCAGCCCCAGCATTTT | CASSLEPRVSNQPQHF | TRBV5-1 | NA | TRBJ1-5 | once | 16
TGTGCCATCAGTTTGGACAGGGGTCCCTCTGGCTACACCTTC | CAISLDRGPSGYTF | TRBV10-3 | TRBD1 | TRBJ1-2 | NA | 14
TGCGCCAGCAGCGCGGGACAGTTCGGGGAGCCCCAGCATTTT | CASSAGQFGEPQHF | TRBV5-1 | TRBD1 | TRBJ1-5 | NA | 14
TGTGCCAGCAGCCGACAGTCGGGCACAGATACGCAGTATTTT | CASSRQSGTDTQYF | TRBV5-4 | NA | TRBJ2-3 | NA | 14
TGCGCCAGCAGCACCTCGACAGTGGCTAATGAAAAACTGTTTTTT | CASSTSTVANEKLFF | TRBV5-1 | NA | TRBJ1-4 | NA | 15
TGTGCCAGCAGCCCGGAAATCCAATACTACGAGCAGTACTTC | CASSPEIQYYEQYF | TRBV7-3 | NA | TRBJ2-7 | NA | 14
TGTGCCAGCAGCTTAGGCCGGGTCTACTCACGCACGCAGTATTTT | CASSLGRVYSRTQYF | TRBV7-2 | NA | TRBJ2-3 | NA | 15
TGTGCCAGAAGCTTGGGGCGGGGGCGAAGCACCCGTACCTACAATGAGCAGTTCTTC | CARSLGRGRSTRTYNEQFF | TRBV5-3 | NA | TRBJ2-1 | NA | 19
TGTGCCAGCAAGGCAGGGGGATTGGGCACTGAAGCTTTCTTT | CASKAGGLGTEAFF | TRBV27 | TRBD1 | TRBJ1-1 | NA | 14
TGTGCCAGCAGCTTGGGTGCGGGTAGCACAGATACGCAGTATTTT | CASSLGAGSTDTQYF | TRBV5-6 | NA | TRBJ2-3 | NA | 15
TGTGCCAGCAGCCTAAACACCGGGGAGCTGTTTTTT | CASSLNTGELFF | TRBV7-9 | NA | TRBJ2-2 | NA | 12
TGTGCCATCGCCCCCACCGGGTCGCCGGCCTACGAGCAGTACTTC | CAIAPTGSPAYEQYF | TRBV10-3 | NA | TRBJ2-7 | NA | 15
TGTGCCAGCAGTTCCCTAGCGGGATTGATAGATACGCAGTATTTT | CASSSLAGLIDTQYF | TRBV27 | TRBD2 | TRBJ2-3 | NA | 15
TGCGCCAGCAGCTTAAGCCACTCTGGGGCCAACGTCCTGACTTTC | CASSLSHSGANVLTF | TRBV5-1 | NA | TRBJ2-6 | NA | 15